Listed here are 10 T cell receptor beta chains from one sample, sequenced in a study of shared clonotypes between healthy human individuals. The repertoire was sequenced with immunoSEQ multiplex PCR; TCRdb's copy has only in-frame clones and lacks some. The top ten clones hold approximately 1.8% of a sample with approximately 640,000 clones, 55% to 75% of them seen once. The source material was memory CD4+ T cells sorted from blood. Subset of the sample: CD45RA-negative fraction. The receptors were sampled from a woman aged 30 to 39 in good health.

This chain uses TRBV30 with TRBJ2-5; D call uncertain. TRBJ2-7 explains the end of the DNA better; the J call may be wrong. Germline-derived CDR1 and CDR2 are GTSNPN and SVGIG (reference sequence). The length of the CDR3 is 12 residues. CDR3 nucleotide sequence: TGTGCCTGTGGAAAAGCGACCTACGAGCAGTACTTC. Translation: CACGKATYEQYF.

With regard to this clone: Other DNA variants within this sample encode the same CDR3. CDR3 protein: CASSPRQGGSYEQYF. The CDR3 DNA sequence: TGTGCCAGCTCACCCCGACAGGGTGGCTCCTACGAGCAGTACTTC. The rearrangement joins TRBV18 to TRBJ2-7, with 7 bases lining up with TRBD1. CDR3 length equals 15 residues. CDR1 is KGHSH and CDR2 is LQKENI in the germline V gene. The junction had 5 bases not matched to a gene; V was cut back by 3 bases and J by 0 bases.

This rearrangement joins TRBV10-3 to TRBJ2-3; 8 bases agree with TRBD2. Germline V gene lookup returns CDR1 ENHRY and CDR2 SYGVKD. The CDR3 has 14 amino acids. Trimming cost V 11 bases and J 2 bases; bases outside gene matches: 9. As DNA, the CDR3 is TGTGCCTCAACTAGCGGAGTCCCCACAGATACGCAGTATTTT. It yields the protein CASTSGVPTDTQYF.

The V and J genes are TRBV6-1 and TRBJ1-2, with unresolved D. V lost 10 bases and J 7 bases, leaving 19 bases between the germline ends. The length of the CDR3 is 13 residues. Germline-derived CDR1 and CDR2 are MNHNS and SASEGT. The CDR3 loop reads CANPRWGQSGYTF. CDR3 DNA sequence: TGTGCCAACCCAAGATGGGGTCAAAGTGGCTACACCTTC.

The rearrangement links TRBV7-9 to TRBJ1-5; tentative D call: TRBD1 (6 bases). CDR3 length equals 13 residues. Germline-derived CDR1 and CDR2 are SEHNR and FQNEAQ (reference sequence). The V gene lost 5 bases and the J gene lost 9 bases, with 14 bases spanning the gap. The CDR3 reads CASSLGAGSPQHF. The CDR3 DNA reads as TGTGCCAGCAGCCTGGGGGCAGGGTCGCCCCAGCATTTT.

The chain uses TRBV7-3 and TRBJ2-2; the match to TRBD2 covers 10 bases. In germline, CDR1 is SGHTA, CDR2 FQGTGA. V dropped 4 bases and J dropped 5; count of bases not matched to a gene: 13. CDR3 length: 18 residues. CDR3 amino acids: CASSSQPPGLASTGELFF. DNA for the CDR3: TGTGCCAGCAGCTCCCAACCTCCGGGACTAGCGTCAACCGGGGAGCTGTTTTTT.

This chain links TRBV5-1 with TRBJ2-3; D may be TRBD1 or TRBD2 (5 bases each). Germline CDR1 and CDR2: SGHRS and YFSETQ. The CDR3 has 16 residues. V lost 0 bases and J 4 bases, leaving 15 bases between the germline ends. The CDR3 DNA reads TGCGCCAGCAGCTTGGCCCCCGGGGCAGAGGCAGATACGCAGTATTTT. Its translation is CASSLAPGAEADTQYF. The whole variable domain, remainder taken from reference TRBV5-1 and TRBJ2-3, is KAGVTQTPRYLIKTRGQQVTLSCSPISGHRSVSWYQQTPGQGLQFLFEYFSETQRNKGNFPGRFSGRQFSNSRSEMNVSTLELGDSALYLCASSLAPGAEADTQYFGPGTRLTVL.

This chain joins TRBV5-4 and TRBJ1-2, with 8 nucleotides matching TRBD1. This CDR3 is built from 16 residues. Germline V gene data show CDR1 as SGHNT and CDR2 as YYREEE (reference sequence). V lost 1 base to trimming and J lost 1 base; unmatched junction nucleotides: 6. The CDR3 bases are TGTGCCAGCAGCTTGTTCACAGGGGGTGGTAACTATGGCTACACCTTC. Translated: CASSLFTGGGNYGYTF.

The CDR3 loop is CASSLFGTGVGGYTF. Written as DNA, the CDR3 is TGTGCCAGCAGTTTATTCGGGACAGGGGTCGGTGGCTACACCTTC. The chain has TRBV27 and TRBJ1-2, with TRBD1 identical over 10 bases. This CDR3 contains 15 residues. J was trimmed by 7 bases and V by 1 base; bases with no gene match: 6. In germline, CDR1 is MNHEY, CDR2 SMNVEV (reference sequence).

V gene TRBV11-3 combines with J gene TRBJ1-2; D unclear. CDR1 is SGHNT, CDR2 YENEEA, per germline. Trimming took 5 bases from V and 8 from J, leaving 18 bases between them. The CDR3 is 14 amino acids. The CDR3 spells CASSQDGQTEGYTF. CDR3 in DNA: TGTGCCAGCAGCCAGGACGGCCAAACGGAGGGCTACACCTTC.